A single sample is the source of the 30 T cell receptor beta chains below, sequenced in a study of T-cell memory formation after mild COVID-19. MiXCR was run by TCRdb on the 5' RACE reads, yielding one entry per CDR3 protein. The sample consists of about 240,000 distinct CDR3 sequences, roughly 9.4% of them appearing once. Sequencing was performed on PBMCs or a T cell subset sorted from them (not recorded which). These receptors were obtained from a man between 18 and 35 years old who had mild COVID-19 (a few samples of this study predate the infection). Cell type and time point are not known.

The chain carries TRBV5-1 and TRBJ2-5, with TRBD2 matching over 14 bases. This CDR3 contains 16 residues. V dropped 4 bases and J dropped 2; count of bases not matched to a gene: 4. Looked up from germline, CDR1 is SGHRS and CDR2 is YFSETQ. CDR3 DNA: TGCGCCAGCAGCCAAGGGACTAGCGGGGGTCAAGAGACCCAGTACTTC. This translates into CASSQGTSGGQETQYF.

The chain employs TRBV5-1 and TRBJ2-2, with D unclear. Trimming left V 0 bases short and J 4 bases short, with 4 bases between. Germline CDR1 is SGHRS and CDR2 is YFSETQ. This CDR3 comprises 13 residues. The CDR3 DNA sequence: TGCGCCAGCAGCTTGGGATTCACCGGGGAGCTGTTTTTT. Residues: CASSLGFTGELFF.

This clonotype has at least ten counts. V and J are TRBV9 and TRBJ2-3; D is uncertain. CDR3 length: 14 residues. With 3 bases removed from V and 2 bases from J, the gap between germline ends came to 10 bases. Germline V gives CDR1 SGDLS, CDR2 YYNGEE. CDR3 protein: CASSGGLLTDTQYF. The CDR3 region has the DNA TGTGCCAGCAGCGGTGGGCTCCTCACAGATACGCAGTATTTT.

The chain has TRBV2 and TRBJ2-4; D gene unclear. Germline loops: CDR1 SNHLY, CDR2 FYNNEI. The ends were cut back, 7 bases at V and 3 bases at J, with 13 bases in the middle. The CDR3 is 14 amino acids. The chain's CDR3 is CASNSQDGKNIQYF. In DNA, the CDR3 is TGTGCCAGCAATTCCCAGGACGGCAAAAACATTCAGTACTTC.

The J gene is TRBJ2-2, the V gene TRBV7-2, with D perhaps TRBD1 or TRBD2 (7 bases each). The CDR3 runs 15 residues. The ends were cut back, 5 bases at V and 2 bases at J, with 12 bases in the middle. CDR1 is SGHTA and CDR2 is FQGNSA in the germline V gene. CDR3 sequence (DNA): TGTGCCAGCAGCCAGCGGGACAGAAACACCGGGGAGCTGTTTTTT. Its translation: CASSQRDRNTGELFF.

This clonotype was recorded many times. The CDR3 is CASSLSQGHEQYV. The CDR3 DNA follows: TGTGCCAGCAGCTTATCCCAGGGGCACGAGCAGTACGTC. J is TRBJ2-7 and V is TRBV11-2, with D tentatively TRBD1 (6 bases). V lost 2 bases, J lost 5 bases, and 10 bases lay in between. Germline lookup yields CDR1 SGHAT and CDR2 FQNNGV. The CDR3 sequence is 13 residues long.

The chain is built from TRBV7-3 and TRBJ2-1; a possible D gene is TRBD1 (6 bases). Trimming removed 0 bases at V and 4 bases at J, with 16 bases between. The CDR3 is 17 residues long. CDR1 is SGHTA, CDR2 FQGTGA, per germline. The CDR3 sequence is CASSLTWAGAGYNEQFF. In DNA, the CDR3 is TGTGCCAGCAGCTTAACGTGGGCAGGGGCCGGTTACAATGAGCAGTTCTTC.

The CDR3 nucleotides read TGTGCCAGCAGCCAACATACCAACAGGGGACGAGACACTGAAGCTTTCTTT. Translating gives CASSQHTNRGRDTEAFF. V is TRBV12-3 or TRBV12-4 and J is TRBJ1-1; 7 nucleotides line up with TRBD1. The CDR3 has 17 residues. V lost 6 bases and J lost 3; bases outside the gene matches: 16.

This rearrangement joins TRBV5-1 to TRBJ1-1; D possibly corresponds to TRBD1 (5 bases). Germline-derived CDR1 and CDR2 are SGHRS and YFSETQ. V gave up 6 bases and J gave up 0 bases, with 15 bases separating them. This CDR3 has 15 residues. CDR3 loop: CASTGGGELNTEAFF. CDR3 nucleotide sequence: TGCGCCAGCACCGGTGGGGGTGAGTTGAACACTGAAGCTTTCTTT.

This clonotype was seen a few times. In DNA, the CDR3 is TGTGCCAGCAGCCGAGGACAGGGACACACTGAAGCTTTCTTT. As protein: CASSRGQGHTEAFF. The chain combines TRBV4-2 with TRBJ1-1; 8 bases are shared with TRBD1. Germline V gene lookup returns CDR1 LGHNA and CDR2 YNFKEQ. The CDR3 loop spans 14 amino acids. V trimming: 4 bases; J trimming: 3 bases; junction bases outside the gene matches: 4.

This clonotype appeared a few times. The CDR3 DNA sequence: TGTGCCAGCAGCAGAACGTCTAGCGGGGGGGCCACAGATACGCAGTATTTT. Translating it yields CASSRTSSGGATDTQYF. This chain links TRBV4-2 with TRBJ2-3; 12 nucleotides agree with TRBD2. CDR1 is LGHNA, CDR2 YNFKEQ, per germline. Losses at the gene ends were 5 bases for V and 2 bases for J; bases not matched to a gene: 8. There are 17 residues in the CDR3.

The rearrangement links TRBV18 to TRBJ2-7, with D possibly called TRBD1 or TRBD2 (6 bases each). The CDR3 totals 13 residues. The germline gives CDR1 KGHSH, CDR2 LQKENI. V was cut by 8 bases and J by 2 bases, with 13 bases left in between. CDR3 DNA: TGTGCCAGCGCGGAAGGGGGGACCTACGAGCAGTACTTC. Translating it yields CASAEGGTYEQYF. The complete variable domain, with remaining parts taken from reference TRBV18 and TRBJ2-7, reads NAGVMQNPRHLVRRRGQEARLRCSPMKGHSHVYWYRQLPEEGLKFMVYLQKENIIDESGMPKERFSAEFPKEGPSILRIQQVVRGDSAAYFCASAEGGTYEQYFGPGTRLTVT.

This clonotype showed up just a few times. The genes are TRBV5-1 and TRBJ2-3; possible D gene TRBD1, 5 bases. The CDR3 has 14 amino acids. The germline V gene has CDR1 SGHRS and CDR2 YFSETQ. Trimming cost V 7 bases and J 5 bases, with 17 bases left between them. The CDR3 region is CASSATGSGDTQYF. The CDR3 DNA is TGCGCCAGCTCGGCTACAGGCAGTGGAGATACGCAGTATTTT.

In its sample, this clonotype was seen a few times. The gene calls are TRBV7-2 and TRBJ2-3; 10 positions match TRBD2. Germline trimming cut 4 bases from V and 2 bases from J; bases unmatched to any gene: 6. The CDR3 contains 16 residues. Germline loops: CDR1 SGHTA, CDR2 FQGNSA. Written as DNA, the CDR3 is TGTGCCAGCAGCTCCCTTAGCGGGGGGCCCACAGATACGCAGTATTTT. Its protein is CASSSLSGGPTDTQYF.

V and J are TRBV18 and TRBJ2-3; D may be TRBD1 or TRBD2 (5 bases each). Germline V gene sequence: CDR1 KGHSH, CDR2 LQKENI. This CDR3 region has 14 residues. V lost 1 base, J lost 2 bases, and 7 bases lay in between. The CDR3, as DNA: TGTGCCAGCTCACCACGGGACCACACAGATACGCAGTATTTT. Translated: CASSPRDHTDTQYF.

V usage is TRBV6-5 and J usage is TRBJ1-1; 7 nucleotides match TRBD1. Germline V gene data show CDR1 as MNHEY and CDR2 as SVGAGI. This CDR3 spans 13 amino acids. Trimming took 6 bases from V and 3 from J; bases not matched to a gene: 4. The CDR3 spells CASRRDSHTEAFF. The CDR3 coding sequence is TGTGCCAGCAGGAGGGACAGCCACACTGAAGCTTTCTTT.

CDR3 in DNA: TGTGCCAGCAGTTTACTGGCAGGGGGCTACGAGCAGTACGTC. Amino acid sequence: CASSLLAGGYEQYV. The chain carries TRBV28 and TRBJ2-7, with 7 positions matching TRBD1. Trimming at V came to 2 bases and at J to 3 bases, leaving 4 bases not matched to a gene. This CDR3 has 14 amino acids. From germline, CDR1 is MDHEN and CDR2 SYDVKM.

This chain connects TRBV6-5 to TRBJ2-3; possibly TRBD2 for D (6 bases). Germline V gene lookup returns CDR1 MNHEY and CDR2 SVGAGI. The V and J ends lost 5 bases and 2 bases respectively, with 20 bases between them. The CDR3 runs to 17 residues. The chain's CDR3 is CASSGVWGEANTDTQYF. The CDR3 region has the DNA TGTGCCAGCAGTGGAGTATGGGGGGAAGCGAACACAGATACGCAGTATTTT.

The rearrangement links TRBV7-9 to TRBJ2-7, with TRBD2 matching 14 bases. Per germline, CDR1 SEHNR and CDR2 FQNEAQ (reference sequence). V lost 5 bases and J lost 3; bases outside the gene matches: 6. The CDR3 is made up of 16 amino acids. The CDR3 nucleotides read TGTGCCAGCAGCACCGGGACTAGCGGGGGTAGCTACGAGCAGTACTTC. This translates into CASSTGTSGGSYEQYF. Filled out from reference TRBV7-9 and TRBJ2-7, the complete variable domain reads DTGVSQNPRHKITKRGQNVTFRCDPISEHNRLYWYRQTLGQGPEFLTYFQNEAQLEKSRLLSDRFSAERPKGSFSTLEIQRTEQGDSAMYLCASSTGTSGGSYEQYFGPGTRLTVT.

V usage is TRBV24-1 and J usage is TRBJ1-5; 9 bases line up with TRBD1. Germline V gene lookup returns CDR1 KGHDR and CDR2 SFDVKD. Unmatched junction bases numbered 14, after V lost 5 bases and J lost 1 base. CDR3 size: 19 residues. The CDR3 bases are TGTGCCACCAGTGCCGGGGGACAGGGAGGTTTGTGGAGCAATCAGCCCCAGCATTTT. Its protein is CATSAGGQGGLWSNQPQHF.

This clonotype was seen a handful of times. The gene calls are TRBV28 and TRBJ2-7, with a possible D match to TRBD1 (5 bases). In germline, CDR1 is MDHEN, CDR2 SYDVKM. Trimming cost V 4 bases and J 4 bases, with 17 bases left between them. The CDR3 spans 15 residues. Here the CDR3 reads CASSSQFLQEYEQYV. CDR3 in DNA: TGTGCCAGCAGTTCGCAATTTCTACAGGAATACGAGCAGTACGTC.

This clonotype occurred a few times. The junction differs from germline at one of its ends, possibly a read error. The rearrangement links TRBV12-3 or TRBV12-4 to TRBJ2-5; 9 nucleotides line up with TRBD2. This CDR3 is 15 amino acids long. This CDR3 reads CASGLGGGAGETQYF. As DNA, the CDR3 is TGTGCCAGCGGTTTGGGCGGGGGGGCCGGAGAGACCCAGTACTTC.

J is TRBJ2-3 and V is TRBV6-4; 13 bases line up with TRBD2. J gave up 2 bases and V 6 bases, and 5 bases lay outside the gene matches. This CDR3 is built from 16 residues. Germline V gives CDR1 MRHNA, CDR2 SNTAGT. The CDR3 loop reads CASRGTSGVITDTQYF. In DNA, the CDR3 is TGTGCCAGCAGGGGGACTAGCGGGGTAATCACAGATACGCAGTATTTT.

This clonotype was seen a handful of times. The chain employs TRBV6-1 and TRBJ2-5; possibly TRBD2 for D (5 bases). The CDR3 covers 14 residues. The germline gives CDR1 MNHNS, CDR2 SASEGT. V was pared by 2 bases and J by 5 bases, with 12 bases between. DNA of the CDR3: TGTGCCAGCAGTGAATCGGGCGGGTGGGAGACCCAGTACTTC. It codes for CASSESGGWETQYF.

V is TRBV27 and J is TRBJ2-7; 7 bases are a match to TRBD2. With 10 bases clipped from V and 2 bases from J, the junction kept 11 bases outside the gene matches. The CDR3 totals 14 residues. The germline CDR1 and CDR2 sequences are MNHEY and SMNVEV (reference sequence). DNA of the CDR3: TGTGCCAACATTCCGGGAGGATTGACCTACGAGCAGTACTTC. This gives the protein CANIPGGLTYEQYF.

The sample holds a few counts of this clonotype. The chain combines TRBV4-3 with TRBJ1-2, with 9 bases lining up with TRBD1. The CDR3 loop spans 14 amino acids. The germline CDR1 and CDR2 sequences are LGHNA and YSLEER. V lost 4 bases, J lost 2 bases, and 2 bases stayed unmatched. The CDR3 spells CASSRGQGNYGYTF. The CDR3 nucleotides read TGCGCCAGCAGCCGTGGACAGGGGAACTATGGCTACACCTTC.

This clonotype was observed a handful of times. The CDR3 nucleotides read TGTGCCAGCAGCCAAGTCCTAGCTGGGGGAGAGACCCAGTACTTC. As protein: CASSQVLAGGETQYF. The chain employs TRBV14 and TRBJ2-5, with D perhaps matching TRBD1 or TRBD2 (5 bases each). The V gene lost 1 base and the J gene lost 4 bases, with 13 bases spanning the gap. The CDR3 has 15 amino acids. The germline V gene encodes CDR1 SGHDN and CDR2 FVKESK.

In its sample, this clonotype was seen a few times. The chain uses TRBV20-1 and TRBJ1-2; possible D gene TRBD1, 5 bases. Germline V CDR1 and CDR2: DFQATT, SNEGSKA (reference sequence). The V end lost 4 bases, the J end lost 4 bases, and 10 bases lay between the germline ends. There are 12 residues in the CDR3. CDR3 sequence (DNA): TGCAGTGCTATACTCAGGGTCTATGGCTACACCTTC. As protein: CSAILRVYGYTF.

The chain joins TRBV20-1 to TRBJ2-3, with a tentative D call TRBD1 (5 bases). Germline-derived CDR1 and CDR2 are DFQATT and SNEGSKA (reference sequence). The CDR3 has 15 residues. The V and J ends lost 8 bases and 1 base respectively, with 19 bases between them. CDR3 DNA: TGCAGTATCACACTATCGGAAGGGGGCACAGATACGCAGTATTTT. Protein sequence: CSITLSEGGTDTQYF.

A few counts support this clonotype. This chain joins TRBV4-2 and TRBJ1-1; D might be TRBD1 (5 bases). Trimming cost V 4 bases and J 4 bases, with 10 bases left between them. The CDR3 extends over 13 amino acids. Looked up from germline, CDR1 is LGHNA and CDR2 is YNFKEQ. CDR3 in amino acids: CASSPFGATEAFF. The CDR3 region has the DNA TGTGCCAGCAGCCCCTTCGGGGCCACTGAAGCTTTCTTT.